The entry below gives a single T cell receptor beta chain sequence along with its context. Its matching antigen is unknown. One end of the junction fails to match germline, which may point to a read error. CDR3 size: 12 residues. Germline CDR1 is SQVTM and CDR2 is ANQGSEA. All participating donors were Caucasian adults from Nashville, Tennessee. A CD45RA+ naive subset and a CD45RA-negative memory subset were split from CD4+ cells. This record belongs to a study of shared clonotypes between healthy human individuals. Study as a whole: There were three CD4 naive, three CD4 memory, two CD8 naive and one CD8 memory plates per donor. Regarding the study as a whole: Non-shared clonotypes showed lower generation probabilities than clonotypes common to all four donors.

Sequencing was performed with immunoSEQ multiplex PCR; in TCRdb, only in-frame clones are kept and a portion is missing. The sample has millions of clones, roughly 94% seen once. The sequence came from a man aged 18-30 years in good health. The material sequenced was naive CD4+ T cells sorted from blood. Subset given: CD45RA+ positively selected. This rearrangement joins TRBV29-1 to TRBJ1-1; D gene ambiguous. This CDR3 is CSGEQLNTEAFF. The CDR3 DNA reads TGCAGCGGTGAACAGTTGAACACTGAAGCTTTCTTT.